These 20 T cell receptor beta chains originate from one sample sequenced in a study of T cells in Graves' hyperthyroidism and ophthalmopathy. RNA transcripts provided the source from which TCR beta CDR3 regions were amplified. A first-round RT-PCR of the TCR CDR3 used the HTBI primer set. TCRdb used MiXCR to reprocess the multiplex PCR reads, holding one entry per CDR3 protein. The sample has 450,000 to 600,000 distinct CDR3 sequences, 14% seen once; the top ten hold about 14%. The sequencing input was blood. The receptors here all came from a woman between 40 and 50 years old with Graves' hyperthyroidism.

This clonotype was found many times. CDR3 coding DNA: TGTGCCAGCAGTTTGGTTTGGGGGAACACTGAAGCTTTCTTT. Its protein product is CASSLVWGNTEAFF. J is TRBJ1-1 and V is TRBV12-3 or TRBV12-4, with D unclear. The CDR3 extends over 14 amino acids. The ends were cut back, 3 bases at V and 1 base at J, with 9 bases in the middle.

This clonotype has more than one count but fewer than ten. The genes are TRBV12-3 or TRBV12-4 and TRBJ2-3, with unresolved D. This CDR3 has 16 residues. Trimming pared 2 bases from V and 0 bases from J, leaving 12 bases between. The CDR3 loop is CASSLRAGSSTDTQYF. The CDR3 coding sequence is TGTGCCAGCAGTTTAAGGGCCGGCTCTAGCACAGATACGCAGTATTTT.

The chain uses TRBV7-6 and TRBJ1-3; D is undetermined. CDR1 and CDR2 (germline): SGHVS, FNYEAQ. This CDR3 is built from 13 residues. V was shortened by 5 bases and J by 4 bases, with 9 bases between the two germline ends. CDR3 nucleotide sequence: TGTGCCAGCAGCCAACGGACGGGAAACACCATATATTTT. Its translation is CASSQRTGNTIYF.

This chain joins TRBV2 and TRBJ2-5; 8 bases map to TRBD2. Looked up from germline, CDR1 is SNHLY and CDR2 is FYNNEI. Trimming removed 7 bases from V and 2 bases from J; junction bases left unmatched: 9. This CDR3 spans 15 amino acids. The CDR3, as DNA: TGTGCCAGCAATTCTCTCAGCGGGGGACAAGAGACCCAGTACTTC. Protein product: CASNSLSGGQETQYF.

This clonotype was seen a few times. The V and J genes are TRBV28 and TRBJ1-4, with 7 bases lining up with TRBD1. Unmatched junction bases numbered 7, after V lost 5 bases and J lost 4 bases. The V gene's germline CDR1 is MDHEN and CDR2 SYDVKM. The CDR3 is 15 residues long. The CDR3 bases are TGTGCCAGCAGTAGAGACAGGGCGAATAATGAAAAACTGTTTTTT. Translation gives CASSRDRANNEKLFF.

This clonotype has at least ten counts. This sequence joins TRBV7-6 and TRBJ1-3; D may be TRBD1 (5 bases). This CDR3 region has 15 residues. Germline loops: CDR1 SGHVS, CDR2 FNYEAQ. Trimming removed 6 bases at V and 0 bases at J, with 12 bases between. The CDR3 DNA is TGTGCCAGCAGTCGAGGGGTACCCTCTGGAAACACCATATATTTT. As protein: CASSRGVPSGNTIYF.

This clonotype was seen only a few times. The chain recombines TRBV28 with TRBJ1-6; D remains unclear. The CDR3 runs to 14 residues. Germline V CDR1 and CDR2: MDHEN, SYDVKM. V was trimmed by 2 bases and J by 10 bases, leaving 12 bases between them. The chain's CDR3 is CASSLTVSGSPLHF. The CDR3 DNA is TGTGCCAGCAGTTTAACGGTTTCGGGCTCACCCCTCCACTTT.

This clonotype came up many times. The V gene is TRBV28, the J gene TRBJ2-7, with 11 bases identical to TRBD2. The CDR3 loop spans 15 amino acids. Germline V lookup: CDR1 MDHEN, CDR2 SYDVKM. V trimming: 6 bases; J trimming: 2 bases; junction bases outside the gene matches: 6. CDR3 sequence reads: CASSQGLAEAYEQYF. CDR3 DNA: TGTGCCAGCAGCCAGGGACTAGCGGAAGCCTACGAGCAGTACTTC.

The V and J genes are TRBV15 and TRBJ2-2; 9 nucleotides line up with TRBD2. This CDR3 contains 17 residues. CDR1 is LNHNV, CDR2 YYDKDF, per germline (reference sequence). Losses at the gene ends were 0 bases for V and 5 bases for J; bases not matched to a gene: 7. CDR3 loop: CATSRDSGSVVTGELFF. DNA for the CDR3: TGTGCCACCAGCAGAGATAGCGGGAGTGTTGTTACCGGGGAGCTGTTTTTT. Together with reference TRBV15 and TRBJ2-2, the CDR3 gives the full variable domain: DAMVIQNPRYQVTQFGKPVTLSCSQTLNHNVMYWYQQKSSQAPKLLFHYYDKDFNNEADTPDNFQSRRPNTSFCFLDIRSPGLGDTAMYLCATSRDSGSVVTGELFFGEGSRLTVL.

This clonotype showed up just a few times. The chain recombines TRBV6-1 with TRBJ1-3; 11 nucleotides match TRBD1. With V trimmed by 6 bases and J by 3 bases, 7 bases remained unmatched. This CDR3 spans 16 amino acids. Germline values: CDR1 MNHNS, CDR2 SASEGT. The CDR3 DNA reads TGTGCCAGCAGCCTAGGACAGGGGGCTTATGGAAACACCATATATTTT. This codes for CASSLGQGAYGNTIYF.

The V and J genes are TRBV3-1 and TRBJ2-2; D possibly uses TRBD1 or TRBD2 (5 bases each). V was trimmed by 0 bases and J by 4 bases, leaving 12 bases between them. Germline V gene data show CDR1 as LGHDT and CDR2 as YNNKEL (reference sequence). CDR3 length: 16 amino acids. CDR3: CASSQEVGAVTGELFF. CDR3 DNA sequence: TGTGCCAGCAGCCAAGAAGTCGGGGCAGTCACCGGGGAGCTGTTTTTT. The full variable domain, its missing parts supplied by reference TRBV3-1 and TRBJ2-2, is DTAVSQTPKYLVTQMGNDKSIKCEQNLGHDTMYWYKQDSKKFLKIMFSYNNKELIINETVPNRFSPKSPDKAHLNLHINSLELGDSAVYFCASSQEVGAVTGELFFGEGSRLTVL.

This clonotype was observed many times. The rearrangement joins TRBV20-1 to TRBJ2-5, with TRBD2 matching over 7 bases. CDR1 is DFQATT, CDR2 SNEGSKA, per germline (reference sequence). Trimming at V came to 0 bases and at J to 2 bases, leaving 9 bases not matched to a gene. The CDR3 spans 16 residues. CDR3 sequence (DNA): TGCAGTGCTAGAGATCTCCCTGCTAGCGGACAAGAGACCCAGTACTTC. This codes for CSARDLPASGQETQYF.

The rearrangement links TRBV9 to TRBJ2-3; no clear D. Per germline, CDR1 SGDLS and CDR2 YYNGEE. The V end was cut by 0 bases, the J end by 2 bases, with 16 bases between. The CDR3 spans 17 residues. CDR3 protein: CASSVEGRPSFTDTQYF. CDR3 DNA sequence: TGTGCCAGCAGCGTAGAGGGCCGACCTTCTTTCACAGATACGCAGTATTTT.

The chain couples TRBV5-1 to TRBJ2-7; 7 bases agree with TRBD1. Unmatched junction bases numbered 7, after V lost 4 bases and J lost 6 bases. CDR1 SGHRS and CDR2 YFSETQ come from the germline V gene. The CDR3 runs 13 residues. The CDR3 loop is CASSLRQGGEQYF. The DNA for the CDR3 is TGCGCCAGCAGCCTTCGACAGGGCGGCGAGCAGTACTTC. Combining the CDR3 with reference TRBV5-1 and TRBJ2-7 gives the whole variable domain KAGVTQTPRYLIKTRGQQVTLSCSPISGHRSVSWYQQTPGQGLQFLFEYFSETQRNKGNFPGRFSGRQFSNSRSEMNVSTLELGDSALYLCASSLRQGGEQYFGPGTRLTVT.

This clonotype has a count of ten or more. The V gene is TRBV28, the J gene TRBJ2-7; TRBD1 is a possible D gene (5 bases). The CDR3 runs to 15 residues. CDR1 and CDR2 (germline): MDHEN, SYDVKM. V lost 1 base and J 3 bases, leaving 13 bases between the germline ends. DNA for the CDR3: TGTGCCAGCAGTTTATTGCCCGACAGACGCTACGAGCAGTACTTC. Protein sequence: CASSLLPDRRYEQYF.

The V call is TRBV6-2 or TRBV6-3, the J call TRBJ2-1; 10 nucleotides align to TRBD2. Germline V gene data show CDR1 as MNHEY and CDR2 as SVGEGT. CDR3 length: 14 residues. The ends lost 7 bases at V and 4 bases at J; junction bases unmatched: 4. The CDR3 DNA reads TGTGCCAGCACAATAGCGGGAGGTTACAATGAGCAGTTCTTC. It specifies CASTIAGGYNEQFF.

This chain joins TRBV25-1 and TRBJ2-5; 11 nucleotides match TRBD1. Germline-derived CDR1 and CDR2 are MGHDK and SYGVNS. The CDR3 is 17 amino acids. The V segment lost 4 bases and the J segment 4 bases; nucleotides outside the gene matches: 11. In DNA, the CDR3 is TGTGCCAGCAGTGGAACGCGACCGGGACAGGGGGTAGAGACCCAGTACTTC. Protein: CASSGTRPGQGVETQYF. The complete variable domain, with remaining parts taken from reference TRBV25-1 and TRBJ2-5, reads EADIYQTPRYLVIGTGKKITLECSQTMGHDKMYWYQQDPGMELHLIHYSYGVNSTEKGDLSSESTVSRIRTEHFPLTLESARPSHTSQYLCASSGTRPGQGVETQYFGPGTRLLVL.

There are a few counts of this clonotype. The genes are TRBV27 and TRBJ2-1, with D perhaps matching TRBD2 (5 bases). Trimming cost V 3 bases and J 0 bases, with 9 bases left between them. The CDR3 is 15 residues long. Germline values: CDR1 MNHEY, CDR2 SMNVEV (reference sequence). The CDR3 loop reads CASSLREPSYNEQFF. In nucleotides, the CDR3 is TGTGCCAGCAGTTTGAGGGAGCCCTCCTACAATGAGCAGTTCTTC.

Turning to this clonotype: A read error may be the cause here, since a much bigger clone is one base away. The chain links TRBV11-2 to TRBJ2-7, with 10 bases matching TRBD1. Trimming at V came to 5 bases and at J to 3 bases, leaving 4 bases not matched to a gene. This CDR3 spans 14 amino acids. Germline CDR1 SGHAT, CDR2 FQNNGV. CDR3 region: CASSVGQGGYEQYF. DNA of the CDR3: TGTGCCAGCAGCGTAGGACAGGGGGGCTACGAGCAGTACTTC.

The chain joins TRBV30 to TRBJ2-1; TRBD2 is a possible D gene (7 bases). The germline CDR1 and CDR2 sequences are GTSNPN and SVGIG (reference sequence). The CDR3 runs 13 residues. The germline V and J ends were trimmed by 2 bases and 6 bases, with 11 bases remaining between them. DNA for the CDR3: TGTGCCTGGAGTATGGGAGGGGGCAATGAGCAGTTCTTC. Translation: CAWSMGGGNEQFF.